The subject of this entry is one T cell receptor beta chain. The data belong to a study of spatial heterogeneity in lung cancer. Study context: Consistently, beta-chain sequences turned up in larger numbers than alpha-chain sequences did.

TCR cDNA molecules each had a unique molecular identifier. TCRdb reprocessed the 5' RACE reads with MiXCR, giving one entry per CDR3 protein. Of around 24,000 distinct CDR3 sequences in the sample, about 7% are singletons; the top ten hold roughly an eighth. The CDR3 contains 16 residues. V lost 0 bases to trimming and J lost 10 bases; unmatched junction nucleotides: 11. Germline lookup yields CDR1 SGHDN and CDR2 FVKESK. As for time point: sample taken at primary tumor resection. This sequence originates from a male donor with early-stage non-small cell lung cancer. Sequenced here: PBMCs, sampled at surgery. The chain links TRBV14 to TRBJ2-3; TRBD1 aligns across 9 bases. In DNA, the CDR3 is TGTGCCAGCAGCCAAGAAGGTCGGACAGGGGAAGTCGCGCAGTATTTT. It encodes CASSQEGRTGEVAQYF.